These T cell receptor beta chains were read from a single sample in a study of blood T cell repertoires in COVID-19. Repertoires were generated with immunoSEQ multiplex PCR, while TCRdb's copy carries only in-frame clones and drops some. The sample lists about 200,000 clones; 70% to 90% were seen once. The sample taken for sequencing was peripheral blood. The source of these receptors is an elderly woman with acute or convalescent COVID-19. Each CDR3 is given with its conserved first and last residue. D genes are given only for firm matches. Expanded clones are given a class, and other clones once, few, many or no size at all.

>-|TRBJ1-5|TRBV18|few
TGTGCCAGCTCGCAAAACGGGGGTAGCAATCAGCCCCAGCATTTT
CASSQNGGSNQPQHF
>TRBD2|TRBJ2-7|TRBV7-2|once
TGTGCCAGCAGCTTATCTAGCGGGAGGGCACCCGGCTACGAGCAGTACTTC
CASSLSSGRAPGYEQYF
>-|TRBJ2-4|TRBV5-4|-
TGTGCCAGCAGCTTGGCCGGTGGAGACATTCAGTACTTC
CASSLAGGDIQYF
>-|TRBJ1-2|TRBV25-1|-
TGTGCCAGCAGTGACCGAAGGAGTCTCTATGGCTACACCTTC
CASSDRRSLYGYTF
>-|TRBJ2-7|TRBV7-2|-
TGTGCCAGCAGCTTATTCGGAGGCTACTCCTACGAGCAGTACTTC
CASSLFGGYSYEQYF
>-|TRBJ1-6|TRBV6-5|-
TGTGCCAGCAGGCTCCAGGGTGGAGAAAATTCACCCCTCCACTTT
CASRLQGGENSPLHF
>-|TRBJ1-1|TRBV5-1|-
TGCGCCAGCAGACCCACACCTCAGGAGAACACTGAAGCTTTCTTT
CASRPTPQENTEAFF
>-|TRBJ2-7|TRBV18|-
TGTGCCAGCTCACCAGGGACACTTAACTCCTACGAGCAGTACTTC
CASSPGTLNSYEQYF
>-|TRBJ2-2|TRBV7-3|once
TGTGCCAGCAGCTTTCTCGTCACCGGGGAGCTGTTTTTT
CASSFLVTGELFF
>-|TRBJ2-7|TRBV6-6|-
TGTGCCAGCAGTTACCGTGACGGAGGATCCTACGAGCAGTACTTC
CASSYRDGGSYEQYF
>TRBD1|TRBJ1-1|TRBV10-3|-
TGTGCCATCAGTGCCGCCGCAACAGGGGGCACTGAAGCTTTCTTT
CAISAAATGGTEAFF
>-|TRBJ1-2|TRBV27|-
TGTGCCAGCAGTTTCGACAGATTCAATGGCTACACCTTC
CASSFDRFNGYTF
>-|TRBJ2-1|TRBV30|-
TGTGCCTGGAGTGTACAACCGAATGAGCAGTTCTTC
CAWSVQPNEQFF
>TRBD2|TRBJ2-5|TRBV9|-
TGTGCCAGCAGCGCCACTAGCGGGAGGGCGGAAGAGACCCAGTACTTC
CASSATSGRAEETQYF
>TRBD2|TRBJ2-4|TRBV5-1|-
TGCGCCAGCAGCCCCCTGGGAGGGGCCAAAAACATTCAGTACTTC
CASSPLGGAKNIQYF
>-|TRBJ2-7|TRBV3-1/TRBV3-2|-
TGTGCCAGCAGCCCCATTGTGGTAGGGGCGGTCGAGCAGTACTTC
CASSPIVVGAVEQYF
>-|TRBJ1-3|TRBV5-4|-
TGTGCCAGCAGCTTTAGTCCCGCAGGGCCTGGAAACACCATATATTTT
CASSFSPAGPGNTIYF
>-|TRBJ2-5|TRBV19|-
TGTGCCAGTAGTGGCACTTACGCTCGGGGGGAGACCCAGTACTTC
CASSGTYARGETQYF
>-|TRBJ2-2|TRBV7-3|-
TGTGCCAGCAGCGTGCAGGGGATGGGGACCGGGGAGCTGTTTTTT
CASSVQGMGTGELFF
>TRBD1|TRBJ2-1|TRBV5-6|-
TGTGTCAGCAGCTCGGCGGGACAGGGGCATTACAATGAGCAGTTCTTC
CVSSSAGQGHYNEQFF
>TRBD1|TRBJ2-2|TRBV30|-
TGTGCCTGGGGCCCGGGACAGGGGATCGGGGAGCTGTTTTTT
CAWGPGQGIGELFF
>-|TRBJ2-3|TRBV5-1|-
TGCGCCAGCAGCTTCAGCGGGTTTCGAAGAGATACGCAGTATTTT
CASSFSGFRRDTQYF
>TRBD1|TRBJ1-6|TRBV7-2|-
TGTGCCAGCAGCCTACAGGGGGCTAGCGGTTCACCCCTCCACTTT
CASSLQGASGSPLHF
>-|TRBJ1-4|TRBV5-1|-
TGCGCCAGCAGCTTTCAGGGGCCAGAGGAAAAACTGTTTTTT
CASSFQGPEEKLFF
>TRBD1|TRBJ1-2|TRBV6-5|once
TGTGCCAGCAGTTACGCGACAGGGTATGGCTACACCTTC
CASSYATGYGYTF
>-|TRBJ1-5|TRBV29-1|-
TGCAGCGTGAAAGGGGATAATAGCAATCAGCCCCAGCATTTT
CSVKGDNSNQPQHF
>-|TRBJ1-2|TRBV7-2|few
TGTGCCAGCAGCTTAAGGCAGGCAGACTATGGCTACACCTTC
CASSLRQADYGYTF
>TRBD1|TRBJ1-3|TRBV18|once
TGTGCCAGCTCACCAACGACAGGGGCTGGAAACACCATATATTTT
CASSPTTGAGNTIYF
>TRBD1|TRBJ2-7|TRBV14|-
TGTGCCAGCAGCTCTTGGGACAGGGGTCCCTACGAGCAGTACTTC
CASSSWDRGPYEQYF
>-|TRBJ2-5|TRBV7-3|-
TGTGCCAGCTCATCGGACCCGGGGTATAAGAGACCCCAGTACTTC
CASSSDPGYKRPQYF
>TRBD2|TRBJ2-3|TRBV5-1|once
TGCGCCAGCAGCTTGTCCACTAGCGGGAGGATTATACATTTT
CASSLSTSGRIIHF
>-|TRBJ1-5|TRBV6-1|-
TGTGCCAGCAGTGAACGCAGGTATCAGCCCCAGCATTTT
CASSERRYQPQHF